Following are 10 T cell receptor beta chains from one sample sequenced in a study of blood T cell repertoires in COVID-19. Repertoires were generated with immunoSEQ multiplex PCR, while TCRdb's copy carries only in-frame clones and drops some. The sample includes some 110,000 clones, 60% to 85% of them seen just once. The sample taken for sequencing was peripheral blood. These receptors were obtained from a man aged 65-85 years with acute or convalescent COVID-19.

The V gene is TRBV28, the J gene TRBJ1-6, with 7 bases identical to TRBD1. V lost 5 bases and J lost 0; bases outside the gene matches: 7. This CDR3 is 17 amino acids long. Germline CDR1 and CDR2: MDHEN and SYDVKM. For the CDR3, the DNA is TGTGCCAGCAGTCCGACGGGACAGAGCTCCTATAATTCACCCCTCCACTTT. It specifies CASSPTGQSSYNSPLHF. Filled out from reference TRBV28 and TRBJ1-6, the complete variable domain reads DVKVTQSSRYLVKRTGEKVFLECVQDMDHENMFWYRQDPGLGLRLIYFSYDVKMKEKGDIPEGYSVSREKKERFSLILESASTNQTSMYLCASSPTGQSSYNSPLHFGNGTRLTVT.

The chain has TRBV5-1 and TRBJ1-1; TRBD1 is a possible D gene (5 bases). The CDR3 is 14 residues long. Germline V gene lookup returns CDR1 SGHRS and CDR2 YFSETQ. The V and J ends lost 0 bases and 7 bases respectively, with 13 bases between them. The CDR3 is CASSLGAEGVEAFF. The CDR3 DNA sequence: TGCGCCAGCAGCTTGGGGGCGGAAGGGGTTGAAGCTTTCTTT.

The chain uses TRBV7-2 and TRBJ1-3; 9 bases are shared with TRBD1. CDR3 length: 14 residues. Germline lookup yields CDR1 SGHTA and CDR2 FQGNSA. Trimming took 5 bases from V and 8 from J; bases not matched to a gene: 7. CDR3 amino acids: CASSDTTGGDTIYF. CDR3 coding DNA: TGTGCCAGCAGCGACACGACAGGGGGGGACACCATATATTTT.

The V and J genes are TRBV5-1 and TRBJ2-7, with D perhaps matching TRBD1 (6 bases). V was clipped by 5 bases and J by 2 bases, with 14 bases between them. In germline, CDR1 is SGHRS, CDR2 YFSETQ. This CDR3 comprises 14 residues. CDR3: CASSTRDITYEQYF. CDR3 DNA: TGCGCCAGCAGTACTCGGGACATCACCTACGAGCAGTACTTC.

The V and J genes are TRBV7-7 and TRBJ1-3; no clear D. V lost 1 base and J lost 0, with 13 bases in between. The CDR3 length is 17 residues. Germline V gives CDR1 SSHAT, CDR2 FNYEAQ (reference sequence). The CDR3 DNA follows: TGTGCCAGCAGCTTAGGGGTGCCGGGAAGCTCTGGAAACACCATATATTTT. Translation gives CASSLGVPGSSGNTIYF.

V gene TRBV18 combines with J gene TRBJ2-2, with D perhaps matching TRBD1 (6 bases). Germline V CDR1 and CDR2: KGHSH, LQKENI. The CDR3 consists of 16 residues. The V gene lost 6 bases and the J gene lost 2 bases, with 16 bases spanning the gap. The CDR3 here is CASSQEGGQNTGELFF. The DNA of the CDR3 is TGTGCCAGCTCCCAGGAAGGGGGACAAAACACCGGGGAGCTGTTTTTT.

The chain joins TRBV13 to TRBJ2-5; 9 bases align to TRBD1. CDR1 and CDR2 from the germline V gene are PRHDT and FYEKMQ (reference sequence). After removal of 5 bases from V and 3 bases from J, the junction contained 13 bases not matched to a gene. The CDR3 length is 17 residues. The CDR3 reads CASSRRPGTGREETQYF. CDR3 DNA sequence: TGTGCCAGCAGCCGACGACCGGGGACAGGGCGGGAAGAGACCCAGTACTTC. The full variable domain, rest sourced from reference TRBV13 and TRBJ2-5, is AAGVIQSPRHLIKEKRETATLKCYPIPRHDTVYWYQQGPGQDPQFLISFYEKMQSDKGSIPDRFSAQQFSDYHSELNMSSLELGDSALYFCASSRRPGTGREETQYFGPGTRLLVL.

This clone was found many times. This chain links TRBV19 with TRBJ1-1; a possible D gene is TRBD1 (6 bases). Per germline, CDR1 LNHDA and CDR2 SQIVND (reference sequence). V lost 6 bases to trimming and J lost 4 bases, with 15 bases between them. The CDR3 is made up of 14 amino acids. CDR3 nucleotide sequence: TGTGCCAGTAGCCTACAGGGATTGGGCACTGAAGCTTTCTTT. Its translation: CASSLQGLGTEAFF.

The chain has TRBV6-5 and TRBJ2-1, with D perhaps matching TRBD2 (5 bases). V was clipped by 8 bases and J by 1 base, with 12 bases between them. The CDR3 extends over 14 amino acids. CDR1 and CDR2 from the germline V gene are MNHEY and SVGAGI. The CDR3: CASARGISYNEQFF. The DNA for the CDR3 is TGTGCCAGCGCCCGGGGAATATCCTACAATGAGCAGTTCTTC.

This rearrangement joins TRBV4-3 to TRBJ2-1, with TRBD2 as a possible D gene (5 bases). The germline V and J ends were trimmed by 1 base and 9 bases, with 10 bases remaining between them. CDR1 LGHNA and CDR2 YSLEER come from the germline V gene. The CDR3 runs 13 residues. The CDR3 spells CASSQGEQPEQFF. The CDR3 DNA reads as TGCGCCAGCAGCCAAGGGGAGCAGCCTGAGCAGTTCTTC.